Below, 13 T cell receptor beta chains from the same sample are listed, as sequenced in a study of shared clonotypes between healthy human individuals. Clones were sequenced by immunoSEQ multiplex PCR, and TCRdb holds only the in-frame ones, with some missing. The sample lists fewer than 650,000 clones; around 80% were seen once. Material for sequencing was PBMCs. The origin of the receptors is a woman aged 40 to 55 in good health. Some clones in this sample may be carry-over from other donors' samples.

This chain links TRBV5-1 with TRBJ2-2; possibly TRBD2 for D (5 bases). The CDR3 extends over 14 amino acids. Per the germline V gene, CDR1 is SGHRS and CDR2 is YFSETQ. Trimming shortened V by 5 bases and J by 6 bases, and 14 bases separated the two germline ends. CDR3: CASSSSGSAGELFF. In nucleotides, the CDR3 is TGCGCCAGCAGTTCGAGCGGTAGCGCCGGGGAGCTGTTTTTT.

The chain combines TRBV9 with TRBJ1-1; TRBD1 agrees at 8 bases. CDR3 length: 14 residues. Germline CDR1 reads SGDLS; CDR2 reads YYNGEE. Germline trimming cut 0 bases from V and 4 bases from J; bases unmatched to any gene: 2. CDR3: CASSVGTGSTEAFF. The CDR3 DNA reads TGTGCCAGCAGCGTAGGGACAGGGTCCACTGAAGCTTTCTTT.

This chain uses TRBV7-6 with TRBJ1-4; D is uncertain. V was clipped by 2 bases and J by 0 bases, with 7 bases between them. Germline values: CDR1 SGHVS, CDR2 FNYEAQ. The CDR3 length is 15 residues. This CDR3 is CASSLLGATNEKLFF. The CDR3 DNA is TGTGCCAGCAGCTTATTGGGAGCAACTAATGAAAAACTGTTTTTT.

The V gene is TRBV7-9, the J gene TRBJ2-2, with D maybe TRBD2 (5 bases). The CDR3 runs to 17 residues. With 4 bases removed from V and 0 bases from J, the gap between germline ends came to 15 bases. CDR1 is SEHNR, CDR2 FQNEAQ, per germline (reference sequence). CDR3 region: CASSSRRSLANTGELFF. In nucleotides, the CDR3 is TGTGCCAGCAGCTCGCGGAGGTCACTCGCGAACACCGGGGAGCTGTTTTTT.

CDR3 amino acids: CASSQVRAGVGTGELFF. CDR3 nucleotide sequence: TGCGCCAGCAGCCAAGTTCGAGCGGGAGTGGGGACCGGGGAGCTGTTTTTT. This chain uses TRBV4-1 with TRBJ2-2; 8 nucleotides line up with TRBD2. This CDR3 is 17 amino acids long. Germline assignment: CDR1 MGHRA and CDR2 YSYEKL. V was pared by 1 base and J by 5 bases, with 9 bases of the junction left unmatched.

This chain connects TRBV28 to TRBJ2-7, with D possibly matching TRBD1 (6 bases). Deletions cut 8 bases from V and 1 base from J, with 18 bases between. This CDR3 has 15 amino acids. Per the germline V gene, CDR1 is MDHEN and CDR2 is SYDVKM. The CDR3 nucleotides read TGTGCCAGCCGAGGGCCCAGGGGTGGGTCCTACGAGCAGTACTTC. Translating gives CASRGPRGGSYEQYF.

The rearrangement uses TRBV18 and TRBJ2-3; D is unclear. V lost 1 base, J lost 0 bases, and 11 bases lay in between. The CDR3 length is 16 residues. CDR1 and CDR2 (germline): KGHSH, LQKENI. CDR3 bases: TGTGCCAGCTCACCACAGTCGGGTCTAAGCACAGATACGCAGTATTTT. This gives the protein CASSPQSGLSTDTQYF.

V usage is TRBV7-2 and J usage is TRBJ1-4; 7 bases fit TRBD1. Germline V gene data show CDR1 as SGHTA and CDR2 as FQGNSA. V was pared by 6 bases and J by 6 bases, with 7 bases of the junction left unmatched. CDR3 length: 14 amino acids. The DNA for the CDR3 is TGTGCCAGCAGACGACAGGGCGGCGATGAAAAACTGTTTTTT. Translating it yields CASRRQGGDEKLFF.

In regard to this clone: A read error likely explains this, since a far larger clone differs by one base. The sample contains more than one DNA sequence encoding this CDR3. The J gene is TRBJ1-2, the V gene TRBV30, with D possibly being TRBD1 (5 bases). The germline V gene encodes CDR1 GTSNPN and CDR2 SVGIG (reference sequence). The CDR3 covers 13 residues. The ends were cut back, 2 bases at V and 6 bases at J, with 13 bases in the middle. CDR3 in amino acids: CAWSPRGTDGYTF. CDR3 in DNA: TGTGCCTGGAGTCCAAGGGGAACGGATGGCTACACCTTC.

The V call is TRBV19, the J call TRBJ2-5, with D perhaps given as TRBD1 or TRBD2 (5 bases each). The germline gives CDR1 LNHDA, CDR2 SQIVND (reference sequence). V was clipped by 10 bases and J by 4 bases, with 16 bases between them. CDR3 size: 13 residues. The CDR3 bases are TGTGCCACCGGGGCGAGTACCATAGAGACCCAGTACTTC. This gives the protein CATGASTIETQYF.

The chain recombines TRBV10-3 with TRBJ2-1; weak D call: TRBD2 (5 bases). Germline assignment: CDR1 ENHRY and CDR2 SYGVKD. The V end was cut by 4 bases, the J end by 1 base, with 14 bases between. The CDR3 totals 16 residues. CDR3 DNA: TGTGCCATCAGTGTTACGGGGAGAGGGTCCTACAATGAGCAGTTCTTC. Its translation: CAISVTGRGSYNEQFF.

A single count supports this clone. A clone one base away is much larger, so this may be a read error. This chain links TRBV5-4 with TRBJ2-1; 8 positions match TRBD1. This CDR3 has 16 amino acids. V lost 4 bases, J lost 8 bases, and 14 bases stayed unmatched. Germline loops: CDR1 SGHNT, CDR2 YYREEE (reference sequence). This CDR3 is CASSLNQGAMVDEQFF. Here the CDR3 DNA reads TGTGCCAGCAGCCTTAATCAGGGGGCAATGGTGGATGAGCAGTTCTTC.

In this sample, this clone turned up many times. This rearrangement joins TRBV2 to TRBJ2-7, with TRBD1 matching over 10 bases. This CDR3 contains 19 residues. Per the germline V gene, CDR1 is SNHLY and CDR2 is FYNNEI. Trimming removed 6 bases from V and 0 bases from J; junction bases left unmatched: 17. Here the CDR3 reads CASRPGQGFDWLTSYEQYF. The CDR3 nucleotides are TGTGCCAGCAGACCGGGACAGGGGTTTGATTGGCTGACCTCCTACGAGCAGTACTTC.